This entry concerns a single T cell receptor beta chain. A much larger clonotype is one base distant, so this may be a read error. This sample was included in a study of T cells in Graves' hyperthyroidism and ophthalmopathy. TCR beta CDR3 regions were amplified from RNA transcripts. The study used the HTBI primer set for a first-round RT-PCR of the TCR CDR3. Each CDR3 protein is one row after TCRdb ran MiXCR on the multiplex PCR reads. The sample lists around 97,000 distinct CDR3 sequences; about 45% were seen once. This CDR3 has 15 residues. Germline V lookup: CDR1 MNHEY, CDR2 SVGAGI. Germline trimming cut 0 bases from V and 10 bases from J; bases unmatched to any gene: 6.

Sequenced: blood. This receptor was taken from a man aged 40-55 years with Graves' hyperthyroidism. The genes are TRBV6-5 and TRBJ1-4; 9 bases fit TRBD1. CDR3 in DNA: TGTGCCAGCAGTTACTCGTTTGTACAGGGGGCAAAACTGTTTTTT. It specifies CASSYSFVQGAKLFF.